The entry below describes one T cell receptor (beta chain). V was cut by 5 bases and J by 6 bases, with 10 bases left in between. The V gene's germline CDR1 is KGHSH and CDR2 LQKENI. This CDR3 comprises 12 residues. The table came from immunoSEQ multiplex PCR; TCRdb's copy has only in-frame clones and leaves some out. The top ten hold around 1.8% of the sample, which has more than 80,000 clones, approximately 90% seen once. This specimen comes from a study of OX40 agonist ivuxolimab in advanced cancers. Sequences were derived from CD4+ or CD8+ T cells sorted from blood, sampled in a trial of the OX40 agonist ivuxolimab. The receptor comes from an adult with an advanced solid tumor such as melanoma, head and neck, liver or kidney cancer. The chain has TRBV18 and TRBJ1-1; a weak D match, TRBD1 (5 bases). The CDR3 bases are TGTGCCAGCTCAGCACGGGGGGCTGAAGCTTTCTTT. It yields the protein CASSARGAEAFF.